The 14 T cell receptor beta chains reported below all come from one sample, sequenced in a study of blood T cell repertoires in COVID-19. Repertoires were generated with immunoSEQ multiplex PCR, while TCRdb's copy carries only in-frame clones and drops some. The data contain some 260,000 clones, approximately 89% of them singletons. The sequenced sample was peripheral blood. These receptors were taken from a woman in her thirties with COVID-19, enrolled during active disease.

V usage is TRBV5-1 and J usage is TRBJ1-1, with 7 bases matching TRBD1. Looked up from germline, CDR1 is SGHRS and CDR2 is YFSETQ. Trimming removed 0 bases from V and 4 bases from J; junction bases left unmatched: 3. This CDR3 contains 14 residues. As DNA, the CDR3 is TGCGCCAGCAGCTTGGCCCCAGGGGGCACTGAAGCTTTCTTT. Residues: CASSLAPGGTEAFF.

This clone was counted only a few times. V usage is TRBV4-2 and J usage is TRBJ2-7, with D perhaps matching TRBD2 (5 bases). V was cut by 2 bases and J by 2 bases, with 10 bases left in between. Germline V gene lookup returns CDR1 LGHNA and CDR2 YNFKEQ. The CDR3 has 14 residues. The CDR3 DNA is TGTGCCAGCAGCCAACGTTCCGGGGCCTACGAGCAGTACTTC. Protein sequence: CASSQRSGAYEQYF.

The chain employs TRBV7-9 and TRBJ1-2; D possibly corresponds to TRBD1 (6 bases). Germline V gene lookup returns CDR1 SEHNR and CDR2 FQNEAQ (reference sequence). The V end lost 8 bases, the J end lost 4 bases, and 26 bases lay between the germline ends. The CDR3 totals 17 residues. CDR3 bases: TGTGCCAGCGTTGGACCGTGGGCGGGGGACACCCCCTATGGCTACACCTTC. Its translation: CASVGPWAGDTPYGYTF.

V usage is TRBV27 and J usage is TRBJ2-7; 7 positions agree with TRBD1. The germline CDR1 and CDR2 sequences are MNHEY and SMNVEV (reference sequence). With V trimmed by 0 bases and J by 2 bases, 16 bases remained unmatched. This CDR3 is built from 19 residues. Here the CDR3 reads CASSLSGTDPRGLTYEQYV. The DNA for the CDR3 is TGTGCCAGCAGTTTATCCGGGACGGATCCTAGGGGGCTCACCTACGAGCAGTACGTC.

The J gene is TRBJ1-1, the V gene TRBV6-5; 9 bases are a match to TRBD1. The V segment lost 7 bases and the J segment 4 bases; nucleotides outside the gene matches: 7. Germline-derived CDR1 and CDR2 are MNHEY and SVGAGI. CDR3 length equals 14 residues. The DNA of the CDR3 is TGTGCCAGCATCCCCGGGGGACAGGGCACTGAAGCTTTCTTT. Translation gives CASIPGGQGTEAFF.

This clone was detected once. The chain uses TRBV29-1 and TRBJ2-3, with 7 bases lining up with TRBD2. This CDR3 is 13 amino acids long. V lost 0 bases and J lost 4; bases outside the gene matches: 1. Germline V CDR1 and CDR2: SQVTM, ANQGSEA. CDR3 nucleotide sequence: TGCAGCGTTGAAGAGGGAGGGTCAGATACGCAGTATTTT. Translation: CSVEEGGSDTQYF.

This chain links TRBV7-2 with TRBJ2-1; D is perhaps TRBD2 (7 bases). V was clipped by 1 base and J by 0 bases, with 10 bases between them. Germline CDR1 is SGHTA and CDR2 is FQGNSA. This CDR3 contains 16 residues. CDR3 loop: CASSLGGGDSYNEQFF. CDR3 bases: TGTGCCAGCAGCTTAGGAGGGGGGGACTCCTACAATGAGCAGTTCTTC.

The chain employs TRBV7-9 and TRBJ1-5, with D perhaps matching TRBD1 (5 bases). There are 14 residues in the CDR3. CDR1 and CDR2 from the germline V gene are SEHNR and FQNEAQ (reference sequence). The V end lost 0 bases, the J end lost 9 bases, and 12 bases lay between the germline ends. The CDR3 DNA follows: TGTGCCAGCAGCTTAGCGGGGGGACGGGGGCCCCAGCATTTT. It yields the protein CASSLAGGRGPQHF. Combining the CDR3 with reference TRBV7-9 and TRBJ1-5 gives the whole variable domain DTGVSQNPRHKITKRGQNVTFRCDPISEHNRLYWYRQTLGQGPEFLTYFQNEAQLEKSRLLSDRFSAERPKGSFSTLEIQRTEQGDSAMYLCASSLAGGRGPQHFGDGTRLSIL.

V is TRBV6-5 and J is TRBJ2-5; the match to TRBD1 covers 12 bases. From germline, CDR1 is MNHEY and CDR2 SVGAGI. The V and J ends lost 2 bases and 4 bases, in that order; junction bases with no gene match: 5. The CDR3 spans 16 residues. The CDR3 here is CASSYGGQGAGETQYF. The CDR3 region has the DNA TGTGCCAGCAGTTACGGGGGACAGGGGGCTGGAGAGACCCAGTACTTC.

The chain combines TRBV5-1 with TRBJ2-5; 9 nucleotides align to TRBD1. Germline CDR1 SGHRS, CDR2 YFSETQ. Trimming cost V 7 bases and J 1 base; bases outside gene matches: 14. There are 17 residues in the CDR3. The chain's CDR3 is CASRWRGTGYLQETQYF. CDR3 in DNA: TGCGCCAGCCGCTGGAGGGGGACAGGGTATCTCCAAGAGACCCAGTACTTC.

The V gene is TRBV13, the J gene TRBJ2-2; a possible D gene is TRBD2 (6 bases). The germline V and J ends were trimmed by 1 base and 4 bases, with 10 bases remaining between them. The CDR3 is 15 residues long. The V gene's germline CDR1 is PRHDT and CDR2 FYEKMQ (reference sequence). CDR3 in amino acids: CASSLAGVGTGELFF. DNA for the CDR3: TGTGCCAGCAGCTTAGCGGGAGTGGGCACCGGGGAGCTGTTTTTT.

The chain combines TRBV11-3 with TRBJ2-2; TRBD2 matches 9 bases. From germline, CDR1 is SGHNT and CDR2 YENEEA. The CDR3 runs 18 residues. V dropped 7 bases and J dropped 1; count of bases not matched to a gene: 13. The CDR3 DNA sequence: TGTGCCAGCACCAGGTCGGGGCTAGCGGGGAGGAACACCGGGGAGCTGTTTTTT. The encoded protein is CASTRSGLAGRNTGELFF.

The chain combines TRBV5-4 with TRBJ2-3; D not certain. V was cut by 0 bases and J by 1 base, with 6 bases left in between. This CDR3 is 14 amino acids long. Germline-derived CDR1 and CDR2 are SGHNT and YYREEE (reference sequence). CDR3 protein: CASSLDRGTDTQYF. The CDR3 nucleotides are TGTGCCAGCAGCTTGGACCGGGGCACAGATACGCAGTATTTT. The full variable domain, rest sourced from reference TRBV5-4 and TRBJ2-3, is ETGVTQSPTHLIKTRGQQVTLRCSSQSGHNTVSWYQQALGQGPQFIFQYYREEENGRGNFPPRFSGLQFPNYSSELNVNALELDDSALYLCASSLDRGTDTQYFGPGTRLTVL.

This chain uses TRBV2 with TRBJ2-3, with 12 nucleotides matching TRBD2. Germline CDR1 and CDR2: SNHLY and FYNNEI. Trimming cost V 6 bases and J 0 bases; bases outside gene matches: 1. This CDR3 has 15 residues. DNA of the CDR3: TGTGCCAGCAGGGGACTAGCGGGTAGCACAGATACGCAGTATTTT. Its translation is CASRGLAGSTDTQYF.